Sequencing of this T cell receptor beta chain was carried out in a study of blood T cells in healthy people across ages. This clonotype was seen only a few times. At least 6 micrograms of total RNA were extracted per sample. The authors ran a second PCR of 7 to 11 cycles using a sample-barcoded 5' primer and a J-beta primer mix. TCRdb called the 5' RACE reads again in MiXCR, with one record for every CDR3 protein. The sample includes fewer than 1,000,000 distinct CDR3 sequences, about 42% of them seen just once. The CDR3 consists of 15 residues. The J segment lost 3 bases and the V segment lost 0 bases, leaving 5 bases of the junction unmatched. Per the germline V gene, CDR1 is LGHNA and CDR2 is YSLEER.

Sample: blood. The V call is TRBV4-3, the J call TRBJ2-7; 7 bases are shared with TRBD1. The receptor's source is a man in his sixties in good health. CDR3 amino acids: CASSQEGQSIYEQYF. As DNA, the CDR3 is TGCGCCAGCAGCCAAGAGGGACAGTCAATCTACGAGCAGTACTTC.